This T cell receptor beta chain was obtained from a study of graft-versus-host responses after intestinal transplantation. Study as a whole: Recipients got multivisceral, liver-intestinal, or isolated intestinal transplants. Recipients were all induced with anti-thymocyte globulin, then given tacrolimus and steroids for approximately 3 years. The study, taken as a whole, reports: Among recipient marrow samples, GvH clones were found; some appeared first in ileum or blood.

This table comes from immunoSEQ multiplex PCR, and its TCRdb copy is limited to in-frame clones, with some not included. The data contain roughly 39,000 clones, around 96% of them singletons. As concerns this clone: Its antigen is undetermined.

The CDR3 sequence is 15 residues long. The starting material was unstimulated CD8+ T cells sorted from spleen or lymph node cells, obtained before transplant. The chain couples TRBV21-1 to TRBJ1-1; the table's TRBD1 call for D was not verified on the DNA. TRBV21-1 represents a pseudogene. The receptor's source is a human donor who was the organ donor for an intestinal transplant. The CDR3: CASSTPGQGSTEAFF. In DNA form, the CDR3 reads TGTGCCAGCAGCACCCCGGGACAGGGATCCACTGAAGCTTTCTTT.